These T cell receptor beta chains were read from a single sample in a study of blood T cell repertoires in COVID-19. Profiling relied on immunoSEQ multiplex PCR, and the TCRdb table lists in-frame clones only, not all of them. Of 150,000 to 200,000 clones in the sample, 80% to 90% were seen once. The specimen sequenced was peripheral blood. These TCRs come from a human donor with active or convalescent COVID-19. The donor label of this sample is uncertain. CDR3s include the opening cysteine and the closing phenylalanine or tryptophan. A D gene is named only where the DNA matches it firmly. Expanded clones are given a class, and other clones once, few, many or no size at all.

NA,TRBJ2-7,14,TRBV11-3,NA,CASSLGDTSYEQYF,TGTGCCAGCAGCTTGGGGGACACCTCCTACGAGCAGTACTTC
TRBD1,TRBJ1-1,15,TRBV5-5,NA,CASSRDRGRNGEAFF,TGTGCCAGCAGCCGGGACAGGGGGCGCAATGGTGAAGCTTTCTTT
NA,TRBJ2-3,14,TRBV11-3,NA,CASSLAGNTDTQYF,TGTGCCAGCAGCTTAGCGGGAAACACAGATACGCAGTATTTT
TRBD1,TRBJ1-5,15,TRBV10-3,NA,CAISMSRGQDQPQHF,TGTGCCATCTCTATGTCCAGGGGGCAGGATCAGCCCCAGCATTTT
NA,TRBJ1-6,17,TRBV12-1,NA,CASSLERTGELCSPLHF,TGTGCCAGCAGCTTGGAGCGTACAGGGGAATTGTGTTCACCCCTCCACTTT
TRBD2,TRBJ2-3,15,TRBV18,NA,CASFAPGRGGDTQYF,TGTGCCAGCTTCGCACCGGGCCGCGGGGGAGATACGCAGTATTTT
NA,TRBJ1-2,15,TRBV28,NA,CASSLPGQLNYGYTF,TGTGCCAGCAGTTTACCGGGACAACTTAACTATGGCTACACCTTC
NA,TRBJ1-5,16,TRBV24-1,NA,CATSDEQGSGNQPQHF,TGTGCCACCAGTGATGAACAGGGTTCGGGTAATCAGCCCCAGCATTTT
NA,TRBJ2-7,15,TRBV6-5,NA,CASRGSGGRSYEQYF,TGTGCCAGCAGGGGGTCCGGGGGGCGGTCCTACGAGCAGTACTTC
NA,TRBJ2-6,17,TRBV18,NA,CASSPRAPVAGANVLTF,TGTGCCAGCTCACCTCGCGCACCGGTAGCTGGGGCCAACGTCCTGACTTTC
TRBD1,TRBJ1-2,14,TRBV27,NA,CASSLTGGNYGYTF,TGTGCCAGCAGTTTAACAGGGGGTAACTATGGCTACACCTTC
TRBD1,TRBJ1-5,16,TRBV6-2/TRBV6-3,NA,CASSRTRTGSNQPQHF,TGTGCCAGCAGCCGAACTAGGACAGGGAGCAATCAGCCCCAGCATTTT
NA,TRBJ1-4,15,TRBV28,NA,CASSLLREEGEKLFF,TGTGCCAGCAGTTTATTGCGGGAGGAAGGGGAAAAACTGTTTTTT
TRBD1,TRBJ1-2,15,TRBV4-3,NA,CASSETGGGDYGYTF,TGCGCCAGCAGCGAAACAGGGGGGGGTGACTATGGCTACACCTTC
TRBD1,TRBJ2-7,15,TRBV30,NA,CAWSVLNRGQSEQYF,TGTGCCTGGAGTGTACTGAACAGGGGGCAAAGCGAGCAGTACTTC
TRBD1,TRBJ1-1,13,TRBV3-1/TRBV3-2,NA,CASRYRGGTEAFF,TGTGCCAGCAGATACAGGGGGGGCACTGAAGCTTTCTTT
NA,TRBJ2-3,15,TRBV3-1/TRBV3-2,NA,CASSQSRGSTDTQYF,TGTGCCAGCAGCCAATCTAGGGGATCCACAGATACGCAGTATTTT
TRBD2,TRBJ2-1,15,TRBV30,NA,CAWAQGSGRVDEQFF,TGTGCCTGGGCGCAAGGTAGCGGGAGGGTCGATGAGCAGTTCTTC
NA,TRBJ2-1,15,TRBV7-9,NA,CASSYRVSEYNEQFF,TGTGCCAGCAGCTACCGGGTGTCTGAATACAATGAGCAGTTCTTC
TRBD1,TRBJ2-7,14,TRBV6-5,NA,CASRGQGSSYEQYF,TGTGCCAGCAGGGGACAGGGGAGCTCCTACGAGCAGTACTTC
TRBD2,TRBJ2-5,13,TRBV7-8,NA,CASSAGRRETQYF,TGTGCCAGCAGCGCCGGGAGGCGAGAGACCCAGTACTTC
NA,TRBJ1-3,15,TRBV7-6,few,CASSQGQGTGNTIYF,TGTGCCAGCAGCCAAGGGCAGGGGACTGGAAACACCATATATTTT
NA,TRBJ2-3,18,TRBV9,NA,CASSVSLHGGPSTDTQYF,TGTGCCAGCAGCGTAAGTCTTCATGGTGGCCCCAGCACAGATACGCAGTATTTT
NA,TRBJ1-4,13,TRBV3-1/TRBV3-2,NA,CASSQDQVSKVFF,TGTGCCAGCAGCCAGGATCAGGTCTCCAAGGTGTTTTTT
TRBD1,TRBJ1-2,14,TRBV29-1,NA,CSVEDLGTGPGYTF,TGCAGCGTTGAAGATCTCGGGACAGGTCCGGGCTACACCTTC
NA,TRBJ2-5,13,TRBV29-1,once,CSVDPGLLETQYF,TGCAGCGTTGATCCGGGTTTATTAGAGACCCAGTACTTC
NA,TRBJ1-5,13,TRBV11-2,NA,CASSFQVLQPQHF,TGTGCCAGCAGCTTTCAGGTCCTACAGCCCCAGCATTTT
TRBD2,TRBJ2-5,15,TRBV7-2,NA,CASSHRTSGGETQYF,TGTGCCAGCAGCCACCGGACTAGCGGGGGGGAGACCCAGTACTTC
NA,TRBJ1-1,14,TRBV6-5,NA,CASRPFLTNTEAFF,TGTGCCAGCAGGCCTTTCCTAACGAACACTGAAGCTTTCTTT
NA,TRBJ2-7,16,TRBV4-2,NA,CASSQDPLTSPGEQYF,TGTGCCAGCAGCCAAGACCCCCTGACTAGTCCCGGCGAGCAGTACTTC
TRBD2,TRBJ2-3,18,TRBV11-3,NA,CASSLSGTSGSSTDTQYF,TGTGCCAGCAGCCTCTCCGGGACTAGCGGGTCTAGCACAGATACGCAGTATTTT
NA,TRBJ1-1,14,TRBV10-2,NA,CASRRDGMNTEAFF,TGCGCCAGCAGGCGGGACGGAATGAACACTGAAGCTTTCTTT